The following is a T cell receptor (beta chain) sequence with its context. The sample belongs to a study of monozygotic twins with inflammatory bowel disease. The CDR3 has 15 amino acids. TCRdb re-called the 5' RACE reads and catalogs CDR3 proteins one per entry, DNA excluded. The sample table includes a few hundred thousand distinct CDR3 sequences. The receptor's source is a human donor with ulcerative colitis or Crohn's disease, or a healthy co-twin of an affected twin (not recorded which). Input material: blood. The rearrangement links TRBV12-3 or TRBV12-4 to TRBJ1-5; TCRdb picks TRBD1, but there is no DNA to check that call. CDR3 residues: CASSLAKGGGQPQHF.